This is a list of T cell receptor beta chains from one sample in a study of cytomegalovirus exposure and HLA in healthy donors. Here immunoSEQ multiplex PCR was the method, and the copy in TCRdb shows in-frame clones only, minus some. The profile shows around 74,000 clones, roughly 85% of them singletons. The sample taken for sequencing was PBMCs. The receptors derive from a man aged 25-45 years in good health and CMV-seronegative. Both conserved end residues are part of each CDR3. A D gene is named only where the DNA matches it firmly. Not all rows give a size; the values are once, few, many and, for expanded clones, a class.

cdr3_nt: TGTGCCACCAGCAGATTTCCCACACAGGGGTCACACACTGAAGCTTTCTTT; cdr3_aa: CATSRFPTQGSHTEAFF; v_call: TRBV15; d_call: TRBD1; clone_size: .; j_call: TRBJ1-1
cdr3_nt: TGCAGCGCTGGACCGGGACTAGCGGGAGGTTTAAGTGAGCAGTTCTTC; cdr3_aa: CSAGPGLAGGLSEQFF; v_call: TRBV29-1; d_call: TRBD2; clone_size: .; j_call: TRBJ2-1
cdr3_nt: TGTGCCTTCCCCTCCGGGACAGGGAGCTCTGGAAACACCATATATTTT; cdr3_aa: CAFPSGTGSSGNTIYF; v_call: TRBV25-1; d_call: TRBD1; clone_size: .; j_call: TRBJ1-3
cdr3_nt: TGTGCCATCAGTGCCTCGTTGGCAGGGGGAGAGACCCAGTACTTC; cdr3_aa: CAISASLAGGETQYF; v_call: TRBV10-3; d_call: TRBD1; clone_size: .; j_call: TRBJ2-5
cdr3_nt: TGCAGCGTTGGAACGGGGTCCTACGAGCAGTACTTC; cdr3_aa: CSVGTGSYEQYF; v_call: TRBV29-1; d_call: .; clone_size: .; j_call: TRBJ2-7
cdr3_nt: TGTGCCAGCAGCTCCCTTCCCTATAATTCACCCCTCCACTTT; cdr3_aa: CASSSLPYNSPLHF; v_call: TRBV7-2; d_call: .; clone_size: .; j_call: TRBJ1-6
cdr3_nt: TGTGCCAGCAGTACAGGGGGCTTTGGTTCCTACGAGCAGTACTTC; cdr3_aa: CASSTGGFGSYEQYF; v_call: TRBV28; d_call: TRBD1; clone_size: .; j_call: TRBJ2-7
cdr3_nt: TGTGCCTGGCAGACTAATGAAAAACTGTTTTTT; cdr3_aa: CAWQTNEKLFF; v_call: TRBV30; d_call: .; clone_size: few; j_call: TRBJ1-4
cdr3_nt: TGTGCCTGGAGTAGCTCCTTCACAGGGATAGGTGGCTACACCTTC; cdr3_aa: CAWSSSFTGIGGYTF; v_call: TRBV30; d_call: .; clone_size: .; j_call: TRBJ1-2
cdr3_nt: TGTGCCAGCAGCCCTGACAGGGGGCCTCAGCCCCAGCATTTT; cdr3_aa: CASSPDRGPQPQHF; v_call: TRBV7-2; d_call: TRBD1; clone_size: .; j_call: TRBJ1-5
cdr3_nt: TGTGCCAGCAGTTACGAGGAGCTAGCGGGAGGCCCGCAGTTCTTC; cdr3_aa: CASSYEELAGGPQFF; v_call: TRBV6-6; d_call: TRBD2; clone_size: once; j_call: TRBJ2-1
cdr3_nt: TGTGCCAGCTCACCACGGACAGGGCGGAACATTCAGTACTTC; cdr3_aa: CASSPRTGRNIQYF; v_call: TRBV18; d_call: TRBD1; clone_size: .; j_call: TRBJ2-4
cdr3_nt: TGCGCCAGCAGCTTGGTATTTAACGTTGGGCTTGGGACCGGGGAGCTGTTTTTT; cdr3_aa: CASSLVFNVGLGTGELFF; v_call: TRBV5-1; d_call: .; clone_size: .; j_call: TRBJ2-2
cdr3_nt: TGTGCCAGTGGGACCGGACAGGGGGCAAATTTGGCGGCCTACGAGCAGTACTTC; cdr3_aa: CASGTGQGANLAAYEQYF; v_call: TRBV27; d_call: TRBD1; clone_size: .; j_call: TRBJ2-7
cdr3_nt: TGTTCCAGCAGCCCAGGGACAAACGCACGAGGCGAGCAGTACTTC; cdr3_aa: CSSSPGTNARGEQYF; v_call: TRBV7-9; d_call: .; clone_size: .; j_call: TRBJ2-7
cdr3_nt: TGTGCCAGCAGCCCCACCGGGACTCAAGAGACCCAGTACTTC; cdr3_aa: CASSPTGTQETQYF; v_call: TRBV7-9; d_call: .; clone_size: .; j_call: TRBJ2-5
cdr3_nt: TGTGCCAGTAGTACCCCCTCCCCGACAGGTCGAGGTGAGCAGTTCTTC; cdr3_aa: CASSTPSPTGRGEQFF; v_call: TRBV19; d_call: .; clone_size: .; j_call: TRBJ2-1
cdr3_nt: TGCGCCAGCAGCCCCGGACAGGGGACCCTGGAGCAGTACTTC; cdr3_aa: CASSPGQGTLEQYF; v_call: TRBV5-1; d_call: TRBD1; clone_size: .; j_call: TRBJ2-7